The sequence of this T cell receptor beta chain was determined in a study of spatial heterogeneity in lung cancer. Study-level information: Unique TCR and UMI combinations averaged more than ten appearances each in raw reads. Study-level findings and limits: TCRs found ubiquitously expanded in tumor appeared in blood more at resection than at follow-up.

Using its own MiXCR run on the 5' RACE reads, TCRdb lists one record per CDR3 protein. The table has more than 30,000 distinct CDR3 sequences, about 5% seen once. The CDR3 extends over 13 amino acids. The V gene's germline CDR1 is LGHNA and CDR2 YNFKEQ. V lost 8 bases and J 1 base, leaving 11 bases between the germline ends. This clonotype was recorded at least ten times. Its specificity is unknown. Time point defined: sample taken at primary tumor resection. The donor group consisted of approximately 77 patients who had untreated, early-stage non-small cell lung cancer. Whole RNA from tumor, nontumor lung or frozen PBMC was sequenced unsorted.

Sequences were derived from PBMCs, sampled at surgery. The chain couples TRBV4-2 to TRBJ1-1; D possibly corresponds to TRBD1 (5 bases). The clonotype comes from a female donor with early-stage non-small cell lung cancer. The CDR3 DNA reads TGTGCCAGCGGGGGACGGACGAACACTGAAGCTTTCTTT. It codes for CASGGRTNTEAFF.